These 5 T cell receptor beta chains came from one sample sequenced in a study of PD-L1 blockade in urothelial cancer. The time point: peripheral blood 6 weeks after treatment start. Assay used: immunoSEQ multiplex PCR; TCRdb lists only in-frame clones, some missing. This table has some 48,000 clones, approximately 80% appearing once. The input for sequencing was PBMCs, taken around atezolizumab (anti-PD-L1) treatment. The receptor set was obtained from a man aged 70 or older with urothelial cancer.

V is TRBV6-5 and J is TRBJ1-2; D is unresolved. Trimming removed 6 bases from V and 6 bases from J, with 14 bases in between. The germline CDR1 and CDR2 sequences are MNHEY and SVGAGI. This CDR3 is built from 13 residues. The CDR3 reads CASSHRMRDGYTF. In DNA, the CDR3 is TGTGCCAGCAGCCACCGTATGAGAGATGGCTACACCTTC.

This rearrangement joins TRBV6-5 to TRBJ2-4; no definite D call. The germline V gene encodes CDR1 MNHEY and CDR2 SVGAGI. The CDR3 sequence is 13 residues long. The V end lost 0 bases, the J end lost 7 bases, and 7 bases lay between the germline ends. The CDR3 DNA reads TGTGCCAGCAGTTACTCTGGGCAGAACATTCAGTACTTC. Its translation: CASSYSGQNIQYF.

This sequence joins TRBV5-1 and TRBJ2-3, with 11 nucleotides matching TRBD2. The V and J ends lost 3 bases and 1 base, in that order; junction bases with no gene match: 10. This CDR3 comprises 18 residues. Germline lookup yields CDR1 SGHRS and CDR2 YFSETQ. The CDR3 region has the DNA TGCGCCAGCAGCTCCACGCTTAGCGGGAGGGCGGGCACAGATACGCAGTATTTT. Its protein is CASSSTLSGRAGTDTQYF.

This clone occurred once. The V gene is TRBV6-5, the J gene TRBJ2-5; D is perhaps TRBD2 (6 bases). This CDR3 comprises 13 residues. V lost 4 bases to trimming and J lost 2 bases, with 8 bases between them. CDR1 and CDR2 (germline): MNHEY, SVGAGI. This chain's CDR3 is CASSSGTQETQYF. The CDR3 region has the DNA TGTGCCAGCAGTTCCGGGACTCAAGAGACCCAGTACTTC.

This clone has only a few counts. The CDR3: CASSPRALADTGELFF. The CDR3, as DNA: TGTGCCAGCTCACCACGAGCACTAGCGGACACCGGGGAGCTGTTTTTT. J is TRBJ2-2 and V is TRBV18; TRBD2 matches 8 bases. Losses at the gene ends were 1 base for V and 3 bases for J; bases not matched to a gene: 4. The length of the CDR3 is 16 residues. The germline gives CDR1 KGHSH, CDR2 LQKENI.